Below, 11 T cell receptor beta chains from the same sample are listed, as sequenced in a study of Graves' ophthalmopathy and Graves' hyperthyroidism (dated by TCRdb to 2016 to 2019). Instrument on record: Illumina HiSeq 2000. For repertoire sequencing, the TCR beta CDR3 regions were amplified from RNA transcripts. The first round of RT-PCR was done with HTBI primers and the Qiagen OneStep RT-PCR kit, and was followed by a second round of multiplex PCR, then size selection and purification. TCRdb reprocessed the public reads (quality trimming at Q25 with fastp, clone calling with MiXCR) and kept in-frame beta chains. Each CDR3 protein appears once, grouped with its most common genes and DNA. This sample comprises roughly 700,000 distinct CDR3 sequences, roughly 41% of them detected only once. The ten largest clonotypes hold less than 55% of the sample. Sequencing was performed on peripheral blood. The receptor source for this set is an adult man with Graves' ophthalmopathy.

This clonotype was observed many times. V usage is TRBV7-9 and J usage is TRBJ1-2; D is undetermined. This CDR3 has 12 residues. V was pared by 5 bases and J by 10 bases, with 14 bases between. In germline, CDR1 is SEHNR, CDR2 FQNEAQ (reference sequence). The CDR3 region has the DNA TGTGCCAGCAGCGATTCTCCAGCTTTCTACACCTTC. Protein product: CASSDSPAFYTF. Full variable domain (remainder filled in from reference TRBV7-9 and TRBJ1-2): DTGVSQNPRHKITKRGQNVTFRCDPISEHNRLYWYRQTLGQGPEFLTYFQNEAQLEKSRLLSDRFSAERPKGSFSTLEIQRTEQGDSAMYLCASSDSPAFYTFGSGTRLTVV.

This clonotype was recorded a few times. V is TRBV7-2 and J is TRBJ1-5; D perhaps matches TRBD1 (5 bases). In germline, CDR1 is SGHTA, CDR2 FQGNSA. The CDR3 length is 13 residues. V lost 5 bases and J 9 bases, leaving 14 bases between the germline ends. The CDR3 loop is CASSRTRTGPQHF. The DNA of the CDR3 is TGTGCCAGCAGCCGGACACGCACGGGGCCCCAGCATTTT.

This clonotype was observed a few times. The V call is TRBV2, the J call TRBJ1-2; maybe TRBD1 (5 bases). Germline V gives CDR1 SNHLY, CDR2 FYNNEI. V was cut by 6 bases and J by 3 bases, with 11 bases left in between. The CDR3 spans 13 residues. The CDR3 protein is CASRPQEDYGYTF. In DNA form, the CDR3 reads TGTGCCAGCAGACCACAGGAAGACTATGGCTACACCTTC.

In the case of this clonotype: It may be a read error: a sequence one base away is much more abundant. The genes are TRBV7-9 and TRBJ1-3; D remains ambiguous. The CDR3 is made up of 13 amino acids. CDR1 and CDR2 (germline): SEHNR, FQNEAQ (reference sequence). CDR3 residues: CASGMSSGNAIYF. The CDR3 bases are TGTGCCAGCGGCATGAGCTCTGGAAACGCCATATATTTT.

This clonotype was counted at least ten times. The chain carries TRBV7-6 and TRBJ1-3, with 9 bases lining up with TRBD1. Germline CDR1 SGHVS, CDR2 FNYEAQ. V dropped 3 bases and J dropped 0; count of bases not matched to a gene: 9. The CDR3 sequence is 18 residues long. The CDR3 DNA follows: TGTGCCAGCAGCTTGAGGGGGACAGGGACTCCCTCTGGAAACACCATATATTTT. It yields the protein CASSLRGTGTPSGNTIYF.

This clonotype was seen repeatedly, ten times or more. This chain joins TRBV29-1 and TRBJ2-5, with D hard to call. The CDR3 consists of 13 residues. CDR1 and CDR2 from the germline V gene are SQVTM and ANQGSEA. Trimming cost V 5 bases and J 2 bases, with 12 bases left between them. CDR3 protein: CSVMDGKQETQYF. DNA for the CDR3: TGCAGCGTTATGGACGGAAAACAAGAGACCCAGTACTTC.

The CDR3 is CATEGPGQPTNTGELFF. DNA for the CDR3: TGTGCTACCGAGGGGCCGGGACAGCCCACGAACACCGGGGAGCTGTTTTTT. The chain couples TRBV10-3 to TRBJ2-2, with 7 bases identical to TRBD1. In germline, CDR1 is ENHRY, CDR2 SYGVKD. The CDR3 extends over 17 amino acids.

The table lists this clonotype with many counts. The chain has TRBV7-9 and TRBJ2-5; tentative D call: TRBD2 (7 bases). Germline V gene sequence: CDR1 SEHNR, CDR2 FQNEAQ (reference sequence). The V end lost 4 bases, the J end lost 1 base, and 10 bases lay between the germline ends. The CDR3 runs to 14 residues. CDR3 amino acids: CASSSGGLQETQYF. The CDR3 coding sequence is TGTGCCAGCAGCTCGGGGGGCCTCCAAGAGACCCAGTACTTC.

CDR3 nucleotides: TGCAGCGTTGAAGACTTCCAGGGATCCTCTGGAAACACCATATATTTT. Translated: CSVEDFQGSSGNTIYF. The rearrangement links TRBV29-1 to TRBJ1-3; D possibly corresponds to TRBD1 (5 bases). The germline V and J ends were trimmed by 0 bases and 0 bases, with 12 bases remaining between them. Germline V CDR1 and CDR2: SQVTM, ANQGSEA. This CDR3 has 16 amino acids. The entire variable domain, with the rest obtained from reference TRBV29-1 and TRBJ1-3, is as follows: SAVISQKPSRDICQRGTSLTIQCQVDSQVTMMFWYRQQPGQSLTLIATANQGSEATYESGFVIDKFPISRPNLTFSTLTVSNMSPEDSSIYLCSVEDFQGSSGNTIYFGEGSWLTVV.

This clonotype was found many times. The rearrangement links TRBV24-1 to TRBJ1-5; D gene uncertain. Deletions cut 3 bases from V and 5 bases from J, with 13 bases between. CDR3 length equals 15 residues. The germline CDR1 and CDR2 sequences are KGHDR and SFDVKD. The CDR3 spells CATSDAMAGDQPQHF. The CDR3 DNA sequence: TGTGCCACCAGTGATGCGATGGCGGGAGATCAGCCCCAGCATTTT.

The sample holds many counts of this clonotype. This sequence joins TRBV7-2 and TRBJ2-7; 9 bases agree with TRBD2. The trim removed 6 bases at V and 2 bases at J, leaving 5 bases unmatched. The germline V gene has CDR1 SGHTA and CDR2 FQGNSA. CDR3 length equals 14 residues. CDR3 DNA: TGTGCCAGCAGTCCAACTAGCGGGCCCTACGAGCAGTACTTC. Its translation is CASSPTSGPYEQYF.